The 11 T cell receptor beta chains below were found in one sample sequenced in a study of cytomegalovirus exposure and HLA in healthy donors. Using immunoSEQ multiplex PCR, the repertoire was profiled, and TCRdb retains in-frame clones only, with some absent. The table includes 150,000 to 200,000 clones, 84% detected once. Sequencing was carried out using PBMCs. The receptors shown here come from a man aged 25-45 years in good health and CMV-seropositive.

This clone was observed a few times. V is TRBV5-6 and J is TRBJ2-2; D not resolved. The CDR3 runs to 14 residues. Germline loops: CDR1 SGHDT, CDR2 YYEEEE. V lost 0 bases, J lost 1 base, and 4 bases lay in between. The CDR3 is CASSLGQNTGELFF. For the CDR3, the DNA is TGTGCCAGCAGCTTGGGACAGAACACCGGGGAGCTGTTTTTT. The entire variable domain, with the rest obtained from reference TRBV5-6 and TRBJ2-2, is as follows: DAGVTQSPTHLIKTRGQQVTLRCSPKSGHDTVSWYQQALGQGPQFIFQYYEEEERQRGNFPDRFSGHQFPNYSSELNVNALLLGDSALYLCASSLGQNTGELFFGEGSRLTVL.

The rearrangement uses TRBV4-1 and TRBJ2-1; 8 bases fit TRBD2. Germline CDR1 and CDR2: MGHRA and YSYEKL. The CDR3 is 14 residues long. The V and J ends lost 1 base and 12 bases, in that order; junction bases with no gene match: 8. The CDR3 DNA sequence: TGCGCCAGCAGCCAAGGTCGGGGGGGCGCGGGGCAGTTCTTC. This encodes CASSQGRGGAGQFF.

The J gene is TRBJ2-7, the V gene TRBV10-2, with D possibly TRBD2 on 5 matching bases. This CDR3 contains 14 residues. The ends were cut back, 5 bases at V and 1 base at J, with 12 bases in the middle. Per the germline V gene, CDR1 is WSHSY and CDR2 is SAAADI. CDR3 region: CASSTSGGSYEQYF. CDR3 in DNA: TGCGCCAGCAGTACAAGCGGTGGTTCCTACGAGCAGTACTTC.

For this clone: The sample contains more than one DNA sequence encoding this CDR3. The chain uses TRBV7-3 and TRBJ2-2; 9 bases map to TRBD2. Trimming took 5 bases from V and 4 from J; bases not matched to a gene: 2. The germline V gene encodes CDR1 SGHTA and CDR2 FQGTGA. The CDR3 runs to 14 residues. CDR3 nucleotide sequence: TGTGCCAGCAGCCCTAGCGGGGTCACCGGGGAGCTGTTTTTT. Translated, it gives CASSPSGVTGELFF.

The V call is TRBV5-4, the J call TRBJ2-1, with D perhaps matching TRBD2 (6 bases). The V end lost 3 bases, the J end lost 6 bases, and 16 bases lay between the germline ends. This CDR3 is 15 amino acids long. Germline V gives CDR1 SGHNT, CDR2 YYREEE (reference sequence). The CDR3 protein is CASSSTSRPLNEQFF. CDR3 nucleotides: TGTGCCAGCAGCTCGACTAGTAGACCCCTCAATGAGCAGTTCTTC.

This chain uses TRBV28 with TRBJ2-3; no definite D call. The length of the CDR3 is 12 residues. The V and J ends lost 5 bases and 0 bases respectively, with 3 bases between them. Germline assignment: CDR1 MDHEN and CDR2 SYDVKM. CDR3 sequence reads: CASSPSTDTQYF. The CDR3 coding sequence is TGTGCCAGCAGTCCGAGCACAGATACGCAGTATTTT. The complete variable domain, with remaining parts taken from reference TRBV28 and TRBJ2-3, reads DVKVTQSSRYLVKRTGEKVFLECVQDMDHENMFWYRQDPGLGLRLIYFSYDVKMKEKGDIPEGYSVSREKKERFSLILESASTNQTSMYLCASSPSTDTQYFGPGTRLTVL.

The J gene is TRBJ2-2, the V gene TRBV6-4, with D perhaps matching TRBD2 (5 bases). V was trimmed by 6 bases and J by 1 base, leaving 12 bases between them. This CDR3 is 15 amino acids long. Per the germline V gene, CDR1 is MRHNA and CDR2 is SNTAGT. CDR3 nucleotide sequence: TGTGCCAGCAGCCTAGAGGGCGGGAACACCGGGGAGCTGTTTTTT. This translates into CASSLEGGNTGELFF.

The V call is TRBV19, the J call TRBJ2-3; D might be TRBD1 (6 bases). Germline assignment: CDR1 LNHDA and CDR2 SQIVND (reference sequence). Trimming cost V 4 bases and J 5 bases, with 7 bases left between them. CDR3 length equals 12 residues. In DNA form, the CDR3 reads TGTGCCAGTAGTAAGGGGGAAGATACGCAGTATTTT. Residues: CASSKGEDTQYF.

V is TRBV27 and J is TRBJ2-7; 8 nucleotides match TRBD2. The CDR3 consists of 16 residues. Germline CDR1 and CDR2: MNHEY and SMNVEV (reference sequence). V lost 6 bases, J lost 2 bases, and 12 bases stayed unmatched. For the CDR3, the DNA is TGTGCCAGCAGATCGGTATCTACTAGCGGAACCTACGAGCAGTACTTC. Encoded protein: CASRSVSTSGTYEQYF.

The chain's CDR3 is CASSSKERYGYTF. CDR3 bases: TGTGCCAGCAGCTCTAAAGAGCGGTATGGCTACACCTTC. The rearrangement links TRBV5-5 to TRBJ1-2, with no clear D. Per the germline V gene, CDR1 is SGHKS and CDR2 is YYEKEE (reference sequence). The CDR3 is made up of 13 amino acids. V was cut by 3 bases and J by 5 bases, with 11 bases left in between.

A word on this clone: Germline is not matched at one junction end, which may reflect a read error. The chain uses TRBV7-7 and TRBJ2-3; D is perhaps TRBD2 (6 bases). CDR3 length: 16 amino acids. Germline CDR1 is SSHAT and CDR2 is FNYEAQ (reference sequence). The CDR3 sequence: CASSLGVGGHTDTQYF. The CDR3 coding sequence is TGTGCTAGCAGCTTAGGAGTGGGGGGTCACACAGATACGCAGTATTTT.